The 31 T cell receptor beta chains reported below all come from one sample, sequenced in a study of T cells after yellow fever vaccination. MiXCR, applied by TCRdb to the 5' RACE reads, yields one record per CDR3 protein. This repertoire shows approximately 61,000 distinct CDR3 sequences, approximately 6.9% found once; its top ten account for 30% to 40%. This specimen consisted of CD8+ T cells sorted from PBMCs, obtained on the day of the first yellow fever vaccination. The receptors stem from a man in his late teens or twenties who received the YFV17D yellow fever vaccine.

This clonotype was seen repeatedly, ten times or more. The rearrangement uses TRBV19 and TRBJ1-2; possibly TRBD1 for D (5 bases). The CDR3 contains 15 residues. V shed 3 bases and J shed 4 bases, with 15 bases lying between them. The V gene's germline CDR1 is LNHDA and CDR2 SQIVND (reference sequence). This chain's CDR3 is CASSIFGSGIYGYTF. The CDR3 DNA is TGTGCCAGTAGTATCTTCGGGTCAGGGATCTATGGCTACACCTTC.

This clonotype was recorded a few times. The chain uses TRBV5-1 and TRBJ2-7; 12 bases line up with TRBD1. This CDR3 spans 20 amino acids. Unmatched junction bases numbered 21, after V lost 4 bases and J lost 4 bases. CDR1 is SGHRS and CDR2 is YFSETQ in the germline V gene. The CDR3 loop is CASSPFQARDRGRRVYEQYF. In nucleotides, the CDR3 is TGCGCCAGCAGCCCTTTTCAAGCCCGGGACAGGGGGCGCCGTGTGTACGAGCAGTACTTC.

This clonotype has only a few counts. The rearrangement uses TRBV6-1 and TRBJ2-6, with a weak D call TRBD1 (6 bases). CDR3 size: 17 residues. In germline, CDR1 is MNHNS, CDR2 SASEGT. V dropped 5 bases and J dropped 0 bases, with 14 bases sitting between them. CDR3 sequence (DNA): TGTGCCAGCAGTCAGACAGGTTATCCCTCTGGGGCCAACGTCCTGACTTTC. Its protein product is CASSQTGYPSGANVLTF.

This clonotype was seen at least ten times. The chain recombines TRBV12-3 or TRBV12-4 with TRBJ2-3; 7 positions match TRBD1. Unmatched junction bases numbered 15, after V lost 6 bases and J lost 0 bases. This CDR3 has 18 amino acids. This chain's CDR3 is CASRQEEVGTASTDTQYF. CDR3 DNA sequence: TGTGCCAGCAGACAGGAAGAGGTCGGGACAGCTAGCACAGATACGCAGTATTTT.

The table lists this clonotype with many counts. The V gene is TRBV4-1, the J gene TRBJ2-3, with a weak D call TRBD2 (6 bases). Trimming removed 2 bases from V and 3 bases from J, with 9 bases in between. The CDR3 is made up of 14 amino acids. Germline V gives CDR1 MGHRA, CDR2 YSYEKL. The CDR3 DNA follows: TGCGCCAGCAGCCAACTGAGCGGGACAGATACGCAGTATTTT. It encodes CASSQLSGTDTQYF.

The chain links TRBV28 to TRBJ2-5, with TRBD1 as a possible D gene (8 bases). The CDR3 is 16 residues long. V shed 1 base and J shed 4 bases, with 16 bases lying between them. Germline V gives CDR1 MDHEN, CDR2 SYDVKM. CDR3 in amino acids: CASSLYLQGGGETQYF. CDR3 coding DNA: TGTGCCAGCAGTTTATACCTACAGGGGGGGGGAGAGACCCAGTACTTC.

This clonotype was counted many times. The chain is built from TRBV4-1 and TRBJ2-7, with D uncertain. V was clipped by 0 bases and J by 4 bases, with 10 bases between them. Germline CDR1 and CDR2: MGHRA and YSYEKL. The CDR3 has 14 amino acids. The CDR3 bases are TGCGCCAGCAGCCAAGAATTCCAGGAATACGAGCAGTACTTC. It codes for CASSQEFQEYEQYF.

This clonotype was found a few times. The CDR3 is CASSFFGQRGEQYF. CDR3 DNA sequence: TGTGCCAGCAGCTTTTTTGGGCAGCGAGGCGAGCAGTACTTC. The chain has TRBV5-6 and TRBJ2-7; no clear D gene. The CDR3 totals 14 residues. V lost 2 bases, J lost 6 bases, and 15 bases lay in between. Germline V gene sequence: CDR1 SGHDT, CDR2 YYEEEE.

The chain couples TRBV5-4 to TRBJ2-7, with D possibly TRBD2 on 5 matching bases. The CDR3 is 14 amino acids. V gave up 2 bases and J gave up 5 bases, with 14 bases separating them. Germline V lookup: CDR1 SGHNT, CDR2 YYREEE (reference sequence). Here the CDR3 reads CASSFRALRDEQYF. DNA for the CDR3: TGTGCCAGCAGCTTCCGGGCCTTGAGGGACGAGCAGTACTTC.

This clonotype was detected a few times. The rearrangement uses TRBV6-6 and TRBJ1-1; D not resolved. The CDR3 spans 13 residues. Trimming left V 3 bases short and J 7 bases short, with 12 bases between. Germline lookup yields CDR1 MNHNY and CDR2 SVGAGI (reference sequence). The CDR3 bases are TGTGCCAGCAGTTATAAGGGAATCGGTGAAGCTTTCTTT. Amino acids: CASSYKGIGEAFF.

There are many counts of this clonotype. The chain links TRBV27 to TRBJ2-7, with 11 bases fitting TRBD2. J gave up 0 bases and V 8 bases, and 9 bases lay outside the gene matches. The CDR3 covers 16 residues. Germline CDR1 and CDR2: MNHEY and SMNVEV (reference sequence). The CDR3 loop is CASASGLAGGSYEQYV. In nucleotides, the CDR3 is TGTGCCAGCGCATCCGGGCTAGCGGGGGGCTCCTACGAGCAGTACGTC.

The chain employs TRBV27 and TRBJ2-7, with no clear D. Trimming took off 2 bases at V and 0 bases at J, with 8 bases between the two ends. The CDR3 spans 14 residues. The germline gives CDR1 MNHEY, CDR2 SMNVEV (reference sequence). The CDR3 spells CASSLVADSYEQYV. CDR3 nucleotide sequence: TGTGCCAGCAGTTTAGTGGCGGACTCCTACGAGCAGTACGTC.

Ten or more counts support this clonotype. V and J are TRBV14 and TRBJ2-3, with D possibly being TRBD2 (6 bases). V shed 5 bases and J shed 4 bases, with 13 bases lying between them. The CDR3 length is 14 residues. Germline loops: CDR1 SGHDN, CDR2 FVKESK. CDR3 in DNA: TGTGCCAGCAGCGCGGGGCGGTACGCAGATACGCAGTATTTT. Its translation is CASSAGRYADTQYF. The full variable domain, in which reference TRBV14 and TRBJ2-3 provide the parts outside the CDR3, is EAGVTQFPSHSVIEKGQTVTLRCDPISGHDNLYWYRRVMGKEIKFLLHFVKESKQDESGMPNNRFLAERTGGTYSTLKVQPAELEDSGVYFCASSAGRYADTQYFGPGTRLTVL.

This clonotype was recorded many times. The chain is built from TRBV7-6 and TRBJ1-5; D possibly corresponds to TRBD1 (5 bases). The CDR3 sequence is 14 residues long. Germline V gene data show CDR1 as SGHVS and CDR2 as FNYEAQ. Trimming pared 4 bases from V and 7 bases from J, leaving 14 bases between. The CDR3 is CASSSGTPDQPQHF. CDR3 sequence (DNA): TGTGCCAGCAGCTCCGGGACGCCGGACCAGCCCCAGCATTTT.

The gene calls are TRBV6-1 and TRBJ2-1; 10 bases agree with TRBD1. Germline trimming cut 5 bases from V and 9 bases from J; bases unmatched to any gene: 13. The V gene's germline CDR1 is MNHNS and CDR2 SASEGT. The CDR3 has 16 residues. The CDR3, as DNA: TGTGCCAGCAGTCAATCGCCCGGACAGGGGGGGGGTGAGCAGTTCTTC. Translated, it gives CASSQSPGQGGGEQFF.

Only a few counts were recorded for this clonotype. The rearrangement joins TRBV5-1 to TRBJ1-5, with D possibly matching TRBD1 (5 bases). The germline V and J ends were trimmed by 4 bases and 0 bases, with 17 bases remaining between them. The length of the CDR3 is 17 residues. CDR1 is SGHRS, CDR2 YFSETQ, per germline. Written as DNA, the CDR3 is TGCGCCAGCAGCGAATGGGGGGGTGAGTCTAGCAATCAGCCCCAGCATTTT. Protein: CASSEWGGESSNQPQHF.

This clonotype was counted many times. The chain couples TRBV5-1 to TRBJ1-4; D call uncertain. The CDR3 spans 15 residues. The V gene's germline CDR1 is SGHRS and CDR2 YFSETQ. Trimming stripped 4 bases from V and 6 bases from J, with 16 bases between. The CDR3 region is CASSLFGGRDEKLFF. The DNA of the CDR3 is TGCGCCAGCAGCCTCTTTGGAGGGAGAGATGAAAAACTGTTTTTT.

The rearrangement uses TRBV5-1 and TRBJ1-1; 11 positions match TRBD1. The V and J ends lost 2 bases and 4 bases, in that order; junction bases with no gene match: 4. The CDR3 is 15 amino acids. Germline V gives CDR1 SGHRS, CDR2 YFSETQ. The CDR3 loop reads CASSLGQGALTEAFF. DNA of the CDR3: TGCGCCAGCAGCTTAGGACAGGGGGCTCTCACTGAAGCTTTCTTT.

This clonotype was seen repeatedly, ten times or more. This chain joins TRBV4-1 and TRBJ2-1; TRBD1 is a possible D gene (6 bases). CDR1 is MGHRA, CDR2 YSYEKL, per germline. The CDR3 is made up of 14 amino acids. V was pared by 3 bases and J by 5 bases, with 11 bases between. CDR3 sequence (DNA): TGCGCCAGCAGCCAGGCGGACAGCGACAATGAGCAGTTCTTC. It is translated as CASSQADSDNEQFF.

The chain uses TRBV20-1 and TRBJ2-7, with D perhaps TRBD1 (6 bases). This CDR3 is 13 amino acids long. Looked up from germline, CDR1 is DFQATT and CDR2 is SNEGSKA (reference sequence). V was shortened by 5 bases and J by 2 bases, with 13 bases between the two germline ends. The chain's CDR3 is CSAEGDLTYEQYF. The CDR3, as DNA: TGCAGTGCTGAGGGGGACCTCACCTACGAGCAGTACTTC.

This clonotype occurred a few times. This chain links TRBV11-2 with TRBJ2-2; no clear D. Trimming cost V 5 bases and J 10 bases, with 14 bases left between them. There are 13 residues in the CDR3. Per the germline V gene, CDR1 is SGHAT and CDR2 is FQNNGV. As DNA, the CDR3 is TGTGCCAGCAGCCCGGGCCGGGTGGCGGAGCTGTTTTTT. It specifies CASSPGRVAELFF.

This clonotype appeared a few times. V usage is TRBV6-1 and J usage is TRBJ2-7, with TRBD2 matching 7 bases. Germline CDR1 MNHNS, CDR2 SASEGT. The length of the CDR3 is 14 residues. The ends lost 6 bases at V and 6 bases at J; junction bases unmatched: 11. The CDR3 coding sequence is TGTGCCAGCAGGGAGCGGGGCCGGAGGCGCGAGCAGTACTTC. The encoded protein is CASRERGRRREQYF.

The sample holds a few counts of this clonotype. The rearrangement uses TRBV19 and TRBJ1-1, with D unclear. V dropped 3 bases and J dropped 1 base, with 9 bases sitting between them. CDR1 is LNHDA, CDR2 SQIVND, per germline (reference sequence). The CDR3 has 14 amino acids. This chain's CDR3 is CASSISVENTEAFF. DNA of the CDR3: TGTGCCAGTAGTATTTCGGTGGAGAACACTGAAGCTTTCTTT.

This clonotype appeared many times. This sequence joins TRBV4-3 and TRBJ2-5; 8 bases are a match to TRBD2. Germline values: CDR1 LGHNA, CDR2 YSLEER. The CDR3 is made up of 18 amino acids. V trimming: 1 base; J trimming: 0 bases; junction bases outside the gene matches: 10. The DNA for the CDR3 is TGCGCCAGCAGCCAAGTTGCGGGAGGAGCGGGTCACCAAGAGACCCAGTACTTC. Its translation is CASSQVAGGAGHQETQYF.

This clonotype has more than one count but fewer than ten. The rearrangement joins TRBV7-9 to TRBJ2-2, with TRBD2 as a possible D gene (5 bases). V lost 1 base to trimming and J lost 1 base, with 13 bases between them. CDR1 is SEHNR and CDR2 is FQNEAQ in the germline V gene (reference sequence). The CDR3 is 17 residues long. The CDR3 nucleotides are TGTGCCAGCAGCTTAGAGACGTACGGGGTGAACACCGGGGAGCTGTTTTTT. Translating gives CASSLETYGVNTGELFF.

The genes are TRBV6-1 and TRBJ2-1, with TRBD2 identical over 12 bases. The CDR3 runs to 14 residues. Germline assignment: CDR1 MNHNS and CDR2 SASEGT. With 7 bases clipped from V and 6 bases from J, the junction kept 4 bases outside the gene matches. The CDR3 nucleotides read TGTGCCAGCACTAGCGGGGGGGCCGCCAATGAGCAGTTCTTC. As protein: CASTSGGAANEQFF.

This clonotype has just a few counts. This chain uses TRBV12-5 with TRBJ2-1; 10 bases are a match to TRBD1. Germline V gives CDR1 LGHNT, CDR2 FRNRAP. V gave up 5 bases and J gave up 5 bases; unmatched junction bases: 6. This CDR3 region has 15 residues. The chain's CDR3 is CASGVRDRGHNEQFF. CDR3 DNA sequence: TGTGCTAGTGGTGTCCGGGACAGGGGCCACAATGAGCAGTTCTTC.

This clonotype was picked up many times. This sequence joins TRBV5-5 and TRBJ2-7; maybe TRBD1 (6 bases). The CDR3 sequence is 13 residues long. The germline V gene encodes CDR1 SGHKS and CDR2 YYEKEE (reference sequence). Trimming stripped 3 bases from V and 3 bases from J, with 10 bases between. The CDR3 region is CASSYGTLYEQYV. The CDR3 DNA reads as TGTGCCAGCAGCTACGGGACACTCTACGAGCAGTACGTC.

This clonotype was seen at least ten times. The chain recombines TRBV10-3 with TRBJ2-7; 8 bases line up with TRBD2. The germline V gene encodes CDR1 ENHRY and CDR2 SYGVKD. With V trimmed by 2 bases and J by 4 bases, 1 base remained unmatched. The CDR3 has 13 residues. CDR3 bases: TGTGCCATCAGTGAGGAGCGGGGGTACGAGCAGTACGTC. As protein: CAISEERGYEQYV.

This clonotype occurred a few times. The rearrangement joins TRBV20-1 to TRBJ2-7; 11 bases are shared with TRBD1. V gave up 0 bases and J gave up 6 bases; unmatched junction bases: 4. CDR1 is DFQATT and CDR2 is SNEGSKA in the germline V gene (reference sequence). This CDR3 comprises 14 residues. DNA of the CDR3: TGCAGTGCTAGAGATAGGGACAGGGGGGGCGAGCAGTACGTC. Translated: CSARDRDRGGEQYV.

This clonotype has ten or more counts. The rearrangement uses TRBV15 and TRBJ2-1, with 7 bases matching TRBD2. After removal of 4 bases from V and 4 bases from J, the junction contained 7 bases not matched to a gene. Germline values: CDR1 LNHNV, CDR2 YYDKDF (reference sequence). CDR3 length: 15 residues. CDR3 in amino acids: CATSTLAEQYNEQFF. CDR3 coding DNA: TGTGCCACCAGCACTCTAGCGGAACAATACAATGAGCAGTTCTTC.